This T cell receptor beta chain was identified in a study of blood T cell repertoires in COVID-19. Study summary: Samples came from the United States, Italy and Spain, spanning acute and convalescent COVID-19. Sample material is recorded as cDNA or gDNA derived from T cells, B-cell-depleted T cells, or PBMCs.

In this sample, this clone turned up once. Per the study methods: Reference gene primers were amplified, and this amplification served to estimate nucleated cell counts. Here immunoSEQ multiplex PCR was the method, and the copy in TCRdb shows in-frame clones only, minus some. V and J calls and clone size are given by that table; D and trimming were obtained from the DNA. The table shows 200,000 to 250,000 clones, with 82% occurring only once. This CDR3 region has 13 residues. Germline CDR1 and CDR2: SGHDT and YYEEEE. J was trimmed by 7 bases and V by 4 bases; bases with no gene match: 6. The clonotype comes from a woman aged 70-85 years with acute or convalescent COVID-19. This chain uses TRBV5-6 with TRBJ2-7; 9 bases match TRBD1. The sample taken for sequencing was peripheral blood. The CDR3 loop is CASSIDRGREQYF. In nucleotides, the CDR3 is TGTGCCAGCAGCATAGACAGGGGGAGGGAGCAGTACTTC.